This T cell receptor (beta chain) was found in a study of vaccination effects on CD4 cells after COVID-19. Study summary: Every well got 1.5 million to 2.5 million PBMC, which were grown with about 9.9 IU/ml IL-2 and 10 ug/ml peptides. Study observations and caveats: Marked clonal contraction of both clone types appeared late after vaccination.

Germline V gene sequence: CDR1 SEHNR, CDR2 FQNEAQ (reference sequence). V lost 4 bases, J lost 4 bases, and 13 bases lay in between. This CDR3 comprises 14 residues. This clone was seen a handful of times. Its antigen is unknown. A 10-day culture period preceded the isolation of CD4+ T cells. Participants each got two BNT162b2 or mRNA-1273 vaccine doses. Sequenced by immunoSEQ multiplex PCR; TCRdb stores in-frame clones only, minus some. The sample yields 25,000 to 35,000 clones, about 67% seen once. The sample consisted of CD4+ T cells from PBMCs cultured without peptide, taken after COVID-19 vaccination. This sequence originates from a human donor who received a COVID-19 vaccine. The chain links TRBV7-9 to TRBJ1-1, with D possibly TRBD1 on 5 matching bases. The CDR3 is CASSSDWGGTEAFF. The CDR3, as DNA: TGTGCCAGCAGCTCGGACTGGGGGGGCACTGAAGCTTTCTTT.